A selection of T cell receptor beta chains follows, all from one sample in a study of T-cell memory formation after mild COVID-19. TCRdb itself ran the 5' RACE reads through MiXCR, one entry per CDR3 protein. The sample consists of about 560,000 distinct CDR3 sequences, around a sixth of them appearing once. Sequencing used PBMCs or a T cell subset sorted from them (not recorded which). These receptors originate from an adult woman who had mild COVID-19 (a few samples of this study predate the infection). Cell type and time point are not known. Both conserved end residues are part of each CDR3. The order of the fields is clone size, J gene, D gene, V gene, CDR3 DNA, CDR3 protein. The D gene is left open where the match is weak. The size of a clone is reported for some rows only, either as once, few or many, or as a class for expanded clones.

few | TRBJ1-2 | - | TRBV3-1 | TGTGCCAGCAGCCAGTCAGGGTACTTGGTCTATGGCTACACCTTC | CASSQSGYLVYGYTF
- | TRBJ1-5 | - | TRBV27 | TGTGCCAGCAGTTTATTTGCAGGGGATAGCAATCAGCCCCAGCATTTT | CASSLFAGDSNQPQHF
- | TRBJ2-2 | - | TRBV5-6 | TGTGCCAGCAGCTTGGGAGGGGTGGTCACCGGGGAGCTGTTTTTT | CASSLGGVVTGELFF
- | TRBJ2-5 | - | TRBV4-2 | TGTGCCAGCAGCGCAGATAAAGCGAGCGACCAAGAGACCCAGTACTTC | CASSADKASDQETQYF
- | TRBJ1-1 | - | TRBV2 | TGTGCCAGCAGTGAGAGGAGGTACACTGAAGCTTTCTTT | CASSERRYTEAFF
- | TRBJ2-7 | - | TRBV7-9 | TGTGCCAGCAGCTTTCTAACTAGCCTCTACGAGCAGTACTTC | CASSFLTSLYEQYF
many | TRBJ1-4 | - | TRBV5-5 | TGTGCCAGCAGCTTGAGGACTACCAATGAAAAACTGTTTTTT | CASSLRTTNEKLFF
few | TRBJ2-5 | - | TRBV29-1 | TGCAGCGTTCCGTTCTTGGGGACCCAGTACTTC | CSVPFLGTQYF
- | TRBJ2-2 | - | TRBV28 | TGTGCCAGCAGTACCCCATTAAACGTCGCGAACACCGGGGAGCTGTTTTTT | CASSTPLNVANTGELFF
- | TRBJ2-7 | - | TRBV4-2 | TGTGCCAGCAGCCAAGAAGCCAGGGGGGTCGAGCAGTACTTC | CASSQEARGVEQYF
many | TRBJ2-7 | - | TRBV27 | TGTGCCAGCAGTCTAAAACAGGGTTACGAGCAGTACTTC | CASSLKQGYEQYF
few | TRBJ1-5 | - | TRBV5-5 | TGTGCCAGCAGCTTTCGGAGCAATCAGCCCCAGCATTTT | CASSFRSNQPQHF
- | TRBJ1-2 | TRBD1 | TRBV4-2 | TGTGCCAGCAGCCGCGATACCGGACAGGGATTCCATGGCTACACCTTC | CASSRDTGQGFHGYTF
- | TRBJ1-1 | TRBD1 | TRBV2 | TGTGCCAGCATTTCTATGACAGGGAGGGACACTGAAGCTTTCTTT | CASISMTGRDTEAFF
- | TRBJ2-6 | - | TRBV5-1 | TGCGCCAGCAGCGCTATGGGGTCTGGGGCCAACGTCCTGACTTTC | CASSAMGSGANVLTF
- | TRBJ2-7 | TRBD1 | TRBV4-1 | TGCGCCAGCAGCCTGGGACAGTCAAAGGTCTACGAGCAGTACTTC | CASSLGQSKVYEQYF
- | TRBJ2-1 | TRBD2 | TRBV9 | TGTGCCAGCAGCGTAGCGGCTAGCGGGGGACATGAGCAGTTCTTC | CASSVAASGGHEQFF
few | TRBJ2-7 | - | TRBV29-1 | TGCAGCGTTTACACCCCCCAGGGGAGCTACGAGCAGTACTTC | CSVYTPQGSYEQYF
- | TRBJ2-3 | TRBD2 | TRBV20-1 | TGCAGTGCTAGAGATATACTAGCGGGGGTGGATACGCAGTATTTT | CSARDILAGVDTQYF
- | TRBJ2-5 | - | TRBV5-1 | TGCGCCAGCAGCCCCTGGGGCGGCGAGACCCAGTACTTC | CASSPWGGETQYF
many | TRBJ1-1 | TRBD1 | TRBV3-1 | TGTGCCAGCAGCCTTGGGACAGGGAGCACTGAAGCTTTCTTT | CASSLGTGSTEAFF
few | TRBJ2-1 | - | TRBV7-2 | TGTGCCAGCAGCTCCGGAGGGACAGCCTACAATGAGCAGTTCTTC | CASSSGGTAYNEQFF
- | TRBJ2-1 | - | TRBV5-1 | TGCGCCAGCAGCTTGGGCGGGCTGTACAATGAGCAGTTCTTC | CASSLGGLYNEQFF
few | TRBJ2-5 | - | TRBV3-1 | TGTGCCAGCGCTCGGACAGCCGGCGGGGAGACCCAGTACTTC | CASARTAGGETQYF
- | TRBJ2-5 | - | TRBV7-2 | TGTGCCAGCAGCTTAGTCGACAGGCAAGAGACCCAGTACTTC | CASSLVDRQETQYF
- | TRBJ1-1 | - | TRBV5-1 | TGCGCCAGCAGCTTGGTGGGGGGTAAGGAAGCTTTCTTT | CASSLVGGKEAFF
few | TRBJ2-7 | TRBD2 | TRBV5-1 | TGCGCCAGCAGCATGCTAGCGGGGGGACTCTACGAGCAGTACTTC | CASSMLAGGLYEQYF
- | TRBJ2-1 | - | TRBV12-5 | TGTGCTAGTGGCTCCGCCATAGTCCACAATGAGCAGTTCTTC | CASGSAIVHNEQFF
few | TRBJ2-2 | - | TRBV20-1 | TGCGGGGCCCCCAGTGCCCCCAGGTTAGGTGGCTTCAAGAACACCGGGGAGCTGTTTTTT | CGAPSAPRLGGFKNTGELFF
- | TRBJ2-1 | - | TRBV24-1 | TGTGCCACCAGTGATGGACGGGTAAGCTCCTACAATGAGCAGTTCTTC | CATSDGRVSSYNEQFF
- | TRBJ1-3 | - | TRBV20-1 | TGCAGTGCTAGAGATGGCCGGATCTCTGGAAACACCATATATTTT | CSARDGRISGNTIYF
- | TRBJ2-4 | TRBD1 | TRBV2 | TGTGCCAGCAGAGACAGGGGGGACATTCAGTACTTC | CASRDRGDIQYF
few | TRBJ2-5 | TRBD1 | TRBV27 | TGTGCCAGCAGCCAGGACAGGGGCCTATTTGAGACCCAGTACTTC | CASSQDRGLFETQYF
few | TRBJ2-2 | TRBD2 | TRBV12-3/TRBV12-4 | TGTGCCAGCAGTGTCGGGGGGGCAGGGGAGCTGTTTTTT | CASSVGGAGELFF
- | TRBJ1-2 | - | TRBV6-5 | TGTGCCAGCAGTTACGAGGGGACCCGGTATGGCTACACCTTC | CASSYEGTRYGYTF
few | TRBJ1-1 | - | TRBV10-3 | TGTGCCATCAGTGAGCCGGAGCGCGGGGAGGAAGCTTTCTTT | CAISEPERGEEAFF
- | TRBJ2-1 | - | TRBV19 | TGTGCCAGTAGCCTCCGGCTGGGCAATGAGCAGTTCTTC | CASSLRLGNEQFF
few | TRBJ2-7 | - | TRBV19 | TGTGCCAGTAGTGTAACAGGGGAGGATAACTACGAGCAGTACTTC | CASSVTGEDNYEQYF
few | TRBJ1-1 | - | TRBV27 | TGTGCCAGCAGTCACGGTTCGGCAGACAGGCACACTGAAGCTTTCTTT | CASSHGSADRHTEAFF
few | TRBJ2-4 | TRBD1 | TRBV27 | TGTGCCAGCAGATCCCTCCGGGACAGGGGACCCTTGGGCAAAAACATTCAGTACTTC | CASRSLRDRGPLGKNIQYF
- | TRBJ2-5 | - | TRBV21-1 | TGTGCCAGCAGCAAAGTGGAGGGAACCGCCGGGACCCAGTACTTC | CASSKVEGTAGTQYF
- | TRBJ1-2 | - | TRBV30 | TGTGCCTTACGGATAAGTAACTATGGCTACACCTTC | CALRISNYGYTF
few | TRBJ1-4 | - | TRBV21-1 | TGTGCCAGCAGCAAATTTATTGAAAAACTGTTTTTT | CASSKFIEKLFF
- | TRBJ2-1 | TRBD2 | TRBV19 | TGTGCCAGTAGTATAAGGGGCGGGAGGGCCTCTGAGCAGTTCTTC | CASSIRGGRASEQFF
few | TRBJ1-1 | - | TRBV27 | TGTGCCAGCTGGGGCCCCGGGGGCACTGAAGCTTTCTTT | CASWGPGGTEAFF
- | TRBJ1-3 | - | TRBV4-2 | TGTGCCAGCAGCCAGATTAAAAGCTCTGGAAACACCATATATTTT | CASSQIKSSGNTIYF
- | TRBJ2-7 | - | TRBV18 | TGTGCCAGCTCACCTGCCCGGGGGCGCCCCGGAGGAGGGAACGAGCAGTACTTC | CASSPARGRPGGGNEQYF
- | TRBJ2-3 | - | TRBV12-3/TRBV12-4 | TGTGCCAGCAGTTTAAATTGGGATGGGGGGCAGGCAGATACGCAGTATTTT | CASSLNWDGGQADTQYF
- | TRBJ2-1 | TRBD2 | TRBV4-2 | TGTGCCAGCAGCCAACCAAATCGGGGGGGTGACAATGAGCAGTTCTTC | CASSQPNRGGDNEQFF
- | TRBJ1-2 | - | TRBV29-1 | TGCAGCAGCGGGGACCCAGGCGACTATGGCTACACCTTC | CSSGDPGDYGYTF
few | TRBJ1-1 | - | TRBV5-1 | TGCGCCAGCAGCTCTAGGACAGCCGACACTGAAGCTTTCTTT | CASSSRTADTEAFF
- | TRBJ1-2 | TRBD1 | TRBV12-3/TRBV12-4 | TGTGCCAGCAGTTTTTTACAGGGGGCCGTGTATGGCTACACCTTC | CASSFLQGAVYGYTF
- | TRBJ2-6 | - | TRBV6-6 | TGTGCCAGCAGTTACCCTTGGGGGGCCTCTGGGGCCAACGTCCTGACTTTC | CASSYPWGASGANVLTF